These T cell receptor beta chains were read from a single sample in a study of shared clonotypes between healthy human individuals. Assay used: immunoSEQ multiplex PCR; TCRdb lists only in-frame clones, some missing. There are over a million clones in the sample; approximately 68% occur only once, and about 1.5% lies in the top ten. Sequencing was performed on memory CD4+ T cells sorted from blood. Receptors were obtained from a man in his late teens or twenties in good health. CDR3s include the opening cysteine and the closing phenylalanine or tryptophan. D genes are given only for firm matches. Expanded clones get a size class; other rows say once, few or many, or leave the size out.

v_call,d_call,clone_size,j_call,cdr3_nt,cdr3_aa
TRBV6-6,.,few,TRBJ1-6,TGTGCCAGCAGCGCAATGGGGGGCGGTAATTCACCCCTCCACTTT,CASSAMGGGNSPLHF
TRBV5-6,.,.,TRBJ2-1,TGTGCCAGCAGCTTGGAGACAGCCCATTCCTACAATGAGCAGTTCTTC,CASSLETAHSYNEQFF
TRBV5-1,TRBD1,once,TRBJ2-2,TGCGCCAGCTCCCCCACAGGGGCCGGGGAGCTGTTTTTT,CASSPTGAGELFF
TRBV27,.,few,TRBJ2-1,TGTGCCAGCAGTTTATTCCAAAACAATGAGCAGTTCTTC,CASSLFQNNEQFF
TRBV7-9,TRBD2,.,TRBJ2-7,TGTGCCAGCAGCTTAGGTAGCGGGAGGGCGTCAGAGCAGTACTTC,CASSLGSGRASEQYF
TRBV2,.,.,TRBJ2-1,TGTGCCAGCAGGAAAGAAGGATCCGGAGACAATGAGCAGTTCTTC,CASRKEGSGDNEQFF
TRBV19,TRBD1,.,TRBJ2-4,TGTGCCAGTAGTATAGGCCAACAGGGGCGAAACATTCAGTACTTC,CASSIGQQGRNIQYF
TRBV6-6,TRBD2,.,TRBJ2-7,TGTGCCAGCAGCCCGGGACTAGCGGGCTCCTACGAGCAGTACTTC,CASSPGLAGSYEQYF
TRBV5-1,.,.,TRBJ1-1,TGCGCCAGCAGCTTGGTGGGCAGTCAGTCCACTGAAGCTTTCTTT,CASSLVGSQSTEAFF
TRBV5-1,.,once,TRBJ1-1,TGCGCCAGCAGCCCTACCGGGACGAACACTGAAGCTTTCTTT,CASSPTGTNTEAFF
TRBV6-4,.,.,TRBJ2-3,TGTGCCAGCAGTGACTCGGGGCCCACAGATACGCAGTATTTT,CASSDSGPTDTQYF
TRBV30,.,.,TRBJ2-2,TGTGCCTGGAGTAGGCAGGGGAACACCGGGGAGCTGTTTTTT,CAWSRQGNTGELFF
TRBV18,TRBD1,.,TRBJ1-4,TGTGCCAGCTCACCGGACAGGGTATCGACTAATGAAAAACTGTTTTTT,CASSPDRVSTNEKLFF
TRBV2,.,.,TRBJ2-3,TGTGCCAGCAGTGTTGTGGGGGGCACAGATACGCAGTATTTT,CASSVVGGTDTQYF
TRBV10-1,TRBD2,.,TRBJ2-7,TGCGCCAGCAGTGAGAGGCTAGCGGAGACACAGTACTTC,CASSERLAETQYF
TRBV15,TRBD2,.,TRBJ2-3,TGTGCCACGGGAACGGGAGGAAGCACAGATACGCAGTATTTT,CATGTGGSTDTQYF
TRBV19,.,.,TRBJ1-4,TGTGCCAGTAGTACAACACGGGACCTCGAAAAACTGTTTTTT,CASSTTRDLEKLFF
TRBV7-2,.,once,TRBJ2-1,TGTGCCAGCAGCGACTATGTTCTGGGCAATGAGCAGTTCTTC,CASSDYVLGNEQFF
TRBV27,.,.,TRBJ2-7,TGTGCCAGCAGGGGGCGGGCTGGCTCCTACGAGCAGTACTTC,CASRGRAGSYEQYF
TRBV30,.,many,TRBJ2-7,TGTGCCTGGAGCAACCGGGACGGCTCCTACGAGCAGTACTTC,CAWSNRDGSYEQYF
TRBV5-4,.,.,TRBJ1-1,TGTGCCAGCAGCTCCAGTGGCCTGAACACTGAAGCTTTCTTT,CASSSSGLNTEAFF
TRBV27,.,.,TRBJ2-2,TGTGCCAGCAGTTTAGTCAGGATAGCGAACACCGGGGAGCTGTTTTTT,CASSLVRIANTGELFF
TRBV5-4,TRBD2,.,TRBJ2-4,TGTGCCAGCAGGACTAGCGGGGGGCCGCAAAACATTCAGTACTTC,CASRTSGGPQNIQYF
TRBV10-1,.,.,TRBJ2-2,TGCGCCAGCAGTGACCCTGGTTCCTCGAACACCGGGGAGCTGTTTTTT,CASSDPGSSNTGELFF
TRBV7-2,TRBD2,few,TRBJ2-1,TGTGCCAGCAGCTTGGGACTAGCGGGGACAGCTGGAGTTGAGCAGTTCTTC,CASSLGLAGTAGVEQFF
TRBV7-8,.,.,TRBJ2-6,TGTGCCAGCAGAAACAGGGCTGGGGCCAACGTCCTGACTTTC,CASRNRAGANVLTF
TRBV5-1,.,.,TRBJ1-1,TGCGCCAGCAGCTTGGAAGGGTACACGAACACTGAAGCTTTCTTT,CASSLEGYTNTEAFF
TRBV2,.,.,TRBJ1-6,TGTGCCAGCACCGGTCAGGCAGATGATAATTCACCCCTCCACTTT,CASTGQADDNSPLHF
TRBV4-2,.,.,TRBJ2-1,TGTGCCAGTCGTGGGGCCTACAATGAGCAGTTCTTC,CASRGAYNEQFF
TRBV6-1,.,few,TRBJ1-2,TGTGCCAGCAGTGAATTAAGTGCTAACTATGGCTACACCTTC,CASSELSANYGYTF
TRBV6-1,.,.,TRBJ1-5,TGTGCCAGCAGTGGGCAAGGGTCTAGCAATCAGCCCCAGCATTTT,CASSGQGSSNQPQHF
TRBV19,.,.,TRBJ2-3,TGTGCCAGTAGTGCGTTAAGGCACACAGATACGCAGTATTTT,CASSALRHTDTQYF
TRBV27,TRBD2,.,TRBJ2-3,TGTGCCAGCAGTGGGGATACTAGCGGGGGGACCCGTCATCTCGCCCCTAGCACAGATACGCAGTATTTT,CASSGDTSGGTRHLAPSTDTQYF
TRBV12-5,TRBD1,.,TRBJ2-1,TGTGCTAGTGGAAAGGGGGACAGGGACTACAATGAGCAGTTCTTC,CASGKGDRDYNEQFF
TRBV5-1,.,.,TRBJ2-2,TGCGCCAGCAGCTTGGACAGTTTCTCCGCGAACACCGGGGAGCTGTTTTTT,CASSLDSFSANTGELFF
TRBV6-1,.,.,TRBJ2-2,TGTGCCAGCAGTGAACGGCTCACCGGGGAGCTGTTTTTT,CASSERLTGELFF
TRBV19,TRBD2,.,TRBJ2-1,TGTGCCAGTAGTATCAGCGGGAGCCCGAGGTGGTTCTTC,CASSISGSPRWFF
TRBV6-6,.,.,TRBJ2-7,TGTGCCAGCAGTTACGCCGCTAGTGAGTACGAGCAGTACTTC,CASSYAASEYEQYF
TRBV11-2,TRBD2,.,TRBJ2-7,TGTGCCAGCAGCCCGACTAGCGGGGGTAGCGAGCAGTACTTC,CASSPTSGGSEQYF
TRBV5-1,TRBD2,.,TRBJ2-1,TGCGCCAGCAGCTTAGGCAGCGGGAGGGCCGGCTACAATGAGCAGTTCTTC,CASSLGSGRAGYNEQFF
TRBV5-1,.,.,TRBJ2-1,TGCGCCAGCAGCCTCGGCGGGGGCAGACTCCAGTTCTTC,CASSLGGGRLQFF
TRBV9,TRBD1,.,TRBJ2-2,TGTGCCAGCAGCGTTATACAGGGGAGCGCCGGGGAGCTGTTTTTT,CASSVIQGSAGELFF
TRBV11-2,.,.,TRBJ1-6,TGTGCCAGCAGCCCCACCTGGGGATCACCCCTCCACTTT,CASSPTWGSPLHF
TRBV6-5,.,.,TRBJ2-3,TGTGCCAGCAGCCGACACAGCACAGATACGCAGTATTTT,CASSRHSTDTQYF
TRBV30,.,few,TRBJ1-6,TGTGCCTGGACTAGCAGGGTAGATTCACCCCTCCACTTT,CAWTSRVDSPLHF
TRBV12-5,.,.,TRBJ2-5,TGTGCTAGTGGTCAAATGGGGCCCCCGTACCAAGAGACCCAGTACTTC,CASGQMGPPYQETQYF
TRBV30,.,.,TRBJ2-3,TGTGCCTGGGACGGAGGAACAGATACGCAGTATTTT,CAWDGGTDTQYF
TRBV30,TRBD1,.,TRBJ1-3,TGTGCCTGGAGTGTACGACAGGGGGCATCCGGAAACACCATATATTTT,CAWSVRQGASGNTIYF
TRBV10-3,TRBD2,.,TRBJ2-2,TGTGCCATCAGAGACCCCGGGACTAGCGGGACCGGGGAGCTGTTTTTT,CAIRDPGTSGTGELFF
TRBV2,.,.,TRBJ2-2,TGTGCCAGCACCCGGACAGTGAACACCGGGGAGCTGTTTTTT,CASTRTVNTGELFF
TRBV6-1,TRBD2,.,TRBJ2-2,TGTGCCAGCAACGGGAGGGTTGACGGGGAGCTGTTTTTT,CASNGRVDGELFF